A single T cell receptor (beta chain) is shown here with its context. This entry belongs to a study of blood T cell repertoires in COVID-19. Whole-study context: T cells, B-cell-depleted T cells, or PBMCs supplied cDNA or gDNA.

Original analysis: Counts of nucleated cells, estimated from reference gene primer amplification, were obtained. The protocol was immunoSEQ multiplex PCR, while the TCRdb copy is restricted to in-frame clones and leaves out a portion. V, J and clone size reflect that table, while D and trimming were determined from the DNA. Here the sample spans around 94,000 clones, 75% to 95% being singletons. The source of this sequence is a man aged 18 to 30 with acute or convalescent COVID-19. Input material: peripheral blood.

The CDR3 sequence: CASTRGLASTDTQYF. The CDR3 DNA reads TGTGCCAGCACCCGGGGACTAGCGAGCACAGATACGCAGTATTTT. The chain combines TRBV9 with TRBJ2-3, with 10 nucleotides matching TRBD2. Trimming cost V 6 bases and J 0 bases; bases outside gene matches: 4. Germline assignment: CDR1 SGDLS and CDR2 YYNGEE. The CDR3 contains 15 residues.